This TCR beta chain was profiled in a study of post-analysis software for immune sequencing data. Study summary: Relapsing-remitting, secondary progressive and progressive-relapsing forms of multiple sclerosis all featured among disease courses. Study-level results: Controls significantly exceeded multiple sclerosis patients in normalized Chao1 diversity. In patients, TRBV5-6, TRBV5-1 and TRBV20-1 belonged to four or five TRBV segments found more frequently than in controls.

The CDR3 consists of 15 residues. Germline CDR1 ENHRY, CDR2 SYGVKD. The authors incorporated unique molecular identifiers into the TCR beta cDNA libraries. TCRdb reprocessed the PCR reads with MiXCR, giving one entry per CDR3 protein. The sample gives approximately 440,000 distinct CDR3 sequences, approximately 46% of which show up once; 9.5% to 13% is in the top ten. Points on this clonotype: Its cognate antigen is unknown. The junction and the germline gene differ at one end; a read error may be behind it.

This chain joins TRBV10-3 and TRBJ2-1, with D hard to call. The source is a girl between 5 and 17 years old with multiple sclerosis. The sample was blood. This chain's CDR3 is CAISESANSYDEQFF. CDR3 DNA sequence: TGTGCCATCAGTGAGTCGGCCAATTCCTACGATGAGCAGTTCTTC.